The clone carrying this T cell receptor (beta chain) was seen more than once but under ten times. CDR3 length equals 13 residues. Germline V gene data show CDR1 as SGHDN and CDR2 as FVKESK. The trim removed 3 bases at V and 4 bases at J, leaving 2 bases unmatched. This sample is part of a study of blood T cell repertoires in COVID-19. Study background: Acute and convalescent COVID-19 samples came from the United States, Italy and Spain. The analysed material was cDNA or gDNA that came from T cells, B-cell-depleted T cells, or PBMCs.

Original processing notes: Scientists estimated how many nucleated cells there were by amplifying reference gene primers. Clones were read by immunoSEQ multiplex PCR, and TCRdb kept only the in-frame ones, dropping some. V and J calls and clone size are as listed in that table; D and trimming were resolved from the DNA. The table has tens of thousands of clones, around 76% seen once. Material: peripheral blood. The receptor comes from a woman older than 75 with active or convalescent COVID-19. This chain uses TRBV14 with TRBJ1-1; TRBD1 matches 7 bases. The CDR3, as DNA: TGTGCCAGCAGCCAGGGGACAGTCACTGAAGCTTTCTTT. It codes for CASSQGTVTEAFF.